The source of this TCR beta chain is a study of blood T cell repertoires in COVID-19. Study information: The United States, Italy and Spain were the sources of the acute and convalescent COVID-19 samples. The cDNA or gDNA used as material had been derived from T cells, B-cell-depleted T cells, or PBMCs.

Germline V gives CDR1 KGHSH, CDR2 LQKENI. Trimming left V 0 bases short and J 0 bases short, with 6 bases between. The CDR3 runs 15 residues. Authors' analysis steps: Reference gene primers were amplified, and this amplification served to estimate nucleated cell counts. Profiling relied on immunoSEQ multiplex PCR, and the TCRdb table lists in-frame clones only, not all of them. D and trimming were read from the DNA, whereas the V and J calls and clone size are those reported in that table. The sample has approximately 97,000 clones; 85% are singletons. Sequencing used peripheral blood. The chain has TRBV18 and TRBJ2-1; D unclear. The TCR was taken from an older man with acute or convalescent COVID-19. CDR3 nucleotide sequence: TGTGCCAGCTCACCACCTGGCGGCTCCTACAATGAGCAGTTCTTC. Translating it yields CASSPPGGSYNEQFF.